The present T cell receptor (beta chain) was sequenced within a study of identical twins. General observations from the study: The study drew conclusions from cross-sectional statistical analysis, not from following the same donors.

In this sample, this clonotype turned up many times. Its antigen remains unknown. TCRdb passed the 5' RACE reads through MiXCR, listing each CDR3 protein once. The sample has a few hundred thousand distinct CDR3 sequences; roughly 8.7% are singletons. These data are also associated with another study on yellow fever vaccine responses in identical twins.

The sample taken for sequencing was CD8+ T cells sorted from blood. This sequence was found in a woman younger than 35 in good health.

This chain's CDR3 is CASSLLGSSYNEQFF. The DNA for the CDR3 is TGTGCCAGCAGCTTATTGGGAAGCTCCTACAATGAGCAGTTCTTC. The chain joins TRBV7-9 to TRBJ2-1; D is ambiguous. V gave up 2 bases and J gave up 0 bases, with 8 bases separating them. The CDR3 has 15 amino acids. The germline gives CDR1 SEHNR, CDR2 FQNEAQ (reference sequence).